This T cell receptor (beta chain) appears in the sequencing data of a study of OX40 agonist ivuxolimab in advanced cancers. Overall study results and limits: Dosing at 0.1 to 3.0 mg/kg was accompanied by clonal expansion of CD4+ and CD8+ blood T cells by week 6. Partial responders receiving 0.1-3.0 mg/kg showed among the lowest clonal expansion.

No patient had autoimmune disease or received systemic immunosuppression. Points on this clone: Its antigen remains unknown.

Clones were read by immunoSEQ multiplex PCR, and TCRdb kept only the in-frame ones, dropping some. The sample contains about 100,000 clones, approximately 93% of which appear only once. The germline V gene encodes CDR1 MDHEN and CDR2 SYDVKM. Between the trimmed V and J ends, which lost 8 bases and 2 bases, there was a span of 10 bases. The CDR3 has 13 residues. The genes are TRBV28 and TRBJ1-5; D ambiguous. Sequenced material: CD4+ or CD8+ T cells sorted from blood, taken in a trial of the OX40 agonist ivuxolimab. The receptor was isolated from an adult with an advanced solid tumor such as melanoma, head and neck, liver or kidney cancer. Here the CDR3 reads CASSEDGNQPQHF. The CDR3 DNA reads as TGTGCCAGCTCCGAGGACGGCAATCAGCCCCAGCATTTT.